The next 21 T cell receptor beta chains were all read from a single sample in a study of T cell repertoires in cytomegalovirus infection. TCRdb called the reads again in MiXCR, with one record for every CDR3 protein. The sample yields some 500,000 distinct CDR3 sequences, around 40% seen once. Which antigens these TCRs recognize remains unknown. The sequencing used cultured PBMCs, collected from culture after CMV antigen stimulation. These receptors were obtained from a human donor in good health (CMV status not recorded). Some clones in this sample may be carry-over from other donors' samples.

The rearrangement links TRBV5-4 to TRBJ2-1; 8 bases are shared with TRBD2. This CDR3 region has 17 residues. Germline values: CDR1 SGHNT, CDR2 YYREEE (reference sequence). V gave up 4 bases and J gave up 3 bases; unmatched junction bases: 12. The CDR3 nucleotides read TGTGCCAGCAGCCCCTCTGGCGGGACTAGAAGCTACAATGAGCAGTTCTTC. This translates into CASSPSGGTRSYNEQFF.

The rearrangement joins TRBV30 to TRBJ1-5; 8 nucleotides line up with TRBD1. Germline-derived CDR1 and CDR2 are GTSNPN and SVGIG (reference sequence). CDR3 length equals 13 residues. The V segment lost 0 bases and the J segment 9 bases; nucleotides outside the gene matches: 4. CDR3 amino acids: CAWSVGQGTPQHF. CDR3 nucleotide sequence: TGTGCCTGGAGTGTAGGACAGGGAACGCCCCAGCATTTT.

The genes are TRBV2 and TRBJ2-7; D remains ambiguous. CDR1 is SNHLY, CDR2 FYNNEI, per germline. The CDR3 has 12 residues. V was trimmed by 1 base and J by 4 bases, leaving 5 bases between them. CDR3 DNA: TGTGCCAGCAGTGAAGTACGGTACGAGCAGTACTTC. It codes for CASSEVRYEQYF.

In the case of this clonotype: One junction end does not reproduce the germline sequence, and a read error may be involved. The chain combines TRBV5-3 with TRBJ2-1; D is unresolved. TRBV5-3 qualifies as an ORF whose function is uncertain. The CDR3 consists of 14 residues. CDR3 DNA sequence: TGTGCCAGCAGCTTGGCTAAAAATTACAATGAGCAGTTCTTC. It encodes CASSLAKNYNEQFF.

The chain joins TRBV7-2 to TRBJ2-1, with TRBD1 matching over 10 bases. The germline CDR1 and CDR2 sequences are SGHTA and FQGNSA. V shed 5 bases and J 6 bases; nucleotides not matched to a gene: 10. The CDR3 has 16 residues. The CDR3 coding sequence is TGTGCCAGCAGCCCCAGAGGGGACAGGGGATCCAATGAGCAGTTCTTC. As protein: CASSPRGDRGSNEQFF.

This clonotype was seen many times. This sequence joins TRBV7-2 and TRBJ1-2, with 8 bases lining up with TRBD1. The J segment lost 4 bases and the V segment lost 5 bases, leaving 6 bases of the junction unmatched. This CDR3 spans 14 amino acids. Germline lookup yields CDR1 SGHTA and CDR2 FQGNSA. For the CDR3, the DNA is TGTGCCAGCAGCCAGACAGGGGTCGTCTATGGCTACACCTTC. Translating it yields CASSQTGVVYGYTF.

This chain connects TRBV7-8 to TRBJ1-3; no definite D call. The V gene lost 2 bases and the J gene lost 3 bases, with 8 bases spanning the gap. The length of the CDR3 is 14 residues. Germline V gene sequence: CDR1 SGHVS, CDR2 FQNEAQ. The CDR3 DNA reads as TGTGCCAGCAGCTTATCGCTACGTGGAAACACCATATATTTT. Protein product: CASSLSLRGNTIYF.

J is TRBJ2-7 and V is TRBV25-1; weak D call: TRBD2 (6 bases). CDR3 length: 14 residues. V gave up 8 bases and J gave up 5 bases, with 19 bases separating them. Germline V gene lookup returns CDR1 MGHDK and CDR2 SYGVNS. The CDR3 reads CASSRPAGFDEQYF. Here the CDR3 DNA reads TGTGCCAGCTCCCGGCCTGCGGGGTTCGACGAGCAGTACTTC.

The rearrangement uses TRBV10-3 and TRBJ2-2; possible D gene TRBD2, 5 bases. The length of the CDR3 is 15 residues. Germline loops: CDR1 ENHRY, CDR2 SYGVKD. V gave up 10 bases and J gave up 4 bases, with 19 bases separating them. CDR3 loop: CASAGKTEGTGELFF. DNA of the CDR3: TGTGCCAGCGCCGGGAAAACTGAGGGCACCGGGGAGCTGTTTTTT.

This clonotype was picked up a small number of times. V and J are TRBV19 and TRBJ2-2; the D is unclear. V gave up 3 bases and J gave up 4 bases, with 9 bases separating them. This CDR3 spans 14 amino acids. Per germline, CDR1 LNHDA and CDR2 SQIVND (reference sequence). The CDR3 spells CASSIGQATGELFF. The CDR3 nucleotides are TGTGCCAGTAGTATTGGGCAGGCCACCGGGGAGCTGTTTTTT.

This clonotype turned up a few times. The chain recombines TRBV11-2 with TRBJ2-1; 8 positions match TRBD1. V trimming: 3 bases; J trimming: 2 bases; junction bases outside the gene matches: 3. The CDR3 is 15 amino acids. The germline CDR1 and CDR2 sequences are SGHAT and FQNNGV. The CDR3 region is CASSLDRATYNEQFF. DNA for the CDR3: TGTGCCAGCAGCTTGGACAGGGCTACCTACAATGAGCAGTTCTTC.

This chain joins TRBV20-1 and TRBJ2-1, with D maybe TRBD1 (5 bases). V was pared by 3 bases and J by 4 bases, with 13 bases between. The CDR3 spans 14 residues. Germline loops: CDR1 DFQATT, CDR2 SNEGSKA (reference sequence). DNA of the CDR3: TGCAGTGCTAGCCCCGAAGGGGCGTACAATGAGCAGTTCTTC. Translated: CSASPEGAYNEQFF.

This clonotype was seen a few times. The gene calls are TRBV4-1 and TRBJ2-7, with D possibly matching TRBD2 (5 bases). Germline values: CDR1 MGHRA, CDR2 YSYEKL. V lost 4 bases and J lost 4, with 11 bases in between. This CDR3 spans 13 amino acids. Written as DNA, the CDR3 is TGCGCCAGCAGCCTCCTCTCGGGGTACGAGCAGTACTTC. Amino acids: CASSLLSGYEQYF.

This clonotype was recorded a few times. V gene TRBV4-1 combines with J gene TRBJ1-3; D remains unclear. Trimming took off 2 bases at V and 4 bases at J, with 9 bases between the two ends. From germline, CDR1 is MGHRA and CDR2 YSYEKL. CDR3 length equals 14 residues. The CDR3 protein is CASSQRVLGNTIYF. As DNA, the CDR3 is TGCGCCAGCAGCCAAAGGGTCCTAGGAAACACCATATATTTT.

V gene TRBV5-6 combines with J gene TRBJ1-5, with D possibly TRBD1 on 6 matching bases. The CDR3 sequence is 13 residues long. The germline V and J ends were trimmed by 4 bases and 7 bases, with 12 bases remaining between them. Germline V CDR1 and CDR2: SGHDT, YYEEEE. The DNA of the CDR3 is TGTGCCAGCAGCACACAGGGACACCAGCCCCAGCATTTT. Its translation is CASSTQGHQPQHF.

This clonotype has a handful of counts. It may be a read error: a sequence one base away is much more abundant. The chain combines TRBV12-3 or TRBV12-4 with TRBJ1-2, with D possibly TRBD1 on 6 matching bases. Deletions cut 1 base from V and 2 bases from J, with 8 bases between. The CDR3 is made up of 14 amino acids. CDR3 protein: CASSLEGGNYGYTF. For the CDR3, the DNA is TGTGCCAGCAGTTTAGAGGGGGGCAACTATGGCTACACCTTC.

The rearrangement joins TRBV12-3 or TRBV12-4 to TRBJ2-2; D may be TRBD2 (6 bases). The V gene lost 3 bases and the J gene lost 4 bases, with 9 bases spanning the gap. The CDR3 is 14 amino acids. DNA of the CDR3: TGTGCCAGCAGTTTTGGCGGGACCACCGGGGAGCTGTTTTTT. Translation: CASSFGGTTGELFF.

There are a few counts of this clonotype. V usage is TRBV7-2 and J usage is TRBJ2-4; no definite D call. Germline CDR1 and CDR2: SGHTA and FQGNSA. Trimming left V 5 bases short and J 7 bases short, with 9 bases between. The CDR3 extends over 12 amino acids. The DNA for the CDR3 is TGTGCCAGCAGCACCAATTTGAACATTCAGTACTTC. Its protein is CASSTNLNIQYF. Full variable domain (missing parts from reference TRBV7-2 and TRBJ2-4): GAGVSQSPSNKVTEKGKDVELRCDPISGHTALYWYRQSLGQGLEFLIYFQGNSAPDKSGLPSDRFSAERTGGSVSTLTIQRTQQEDSAVYLCASSTNLNIQYFGAGTRLSVL.

The chain joins TRBV25-1 to TRBJ2-1, with 10 nucleotides matching TRBD2. V trimming: 7 bases; J trimming: 4 bases; junction bases outside the gene matches: 7. CDR1 MGHDK and CDR2 SYGVNS come from the germline V gene. The CDR3 contains 15 residues. CDR3 sequence reads: CASTYSGRFYNEQFF. The CDR3 region has the DNA TGTGCCAGCACCTATAGCGGGAGGTTTTACAATGAGCAGTTCTTC.

This clonotype was picked up one time. The rearrangement joins TRBV19 to TRBJ1-2, with D uncertain. The V gene lost 9 bases and the J gene lost 2 bases, with 19 bases spanning the gap. The CDR3 has 15 amino acids. Per germline, CDR1 LNHDA and CDR2 SQIVND (reference sequence). CDR3 protein: CASRPGVGGNYGYTF. CDR3 nucleotide sequence: TGTGCCAGCAGACCCGGGGTAGGAGGAAACTATGGCTACACCTTC.

V and J are TRBV12-5 and TRBJ2-2; 10 positions match TRBD1. V dropped 5 bases and J dropped 4; count of bases not matched to a gene: 10. From germline, CDR1 is LGHNT and CDR2 FRNRAP. The CDR3 is 17 amino acids. DNA of the CDR3: TGTGCTAGTGGTCGTGATCCGGGACAGGGGATCACCGGGGAGCTGTTTTTT. It specifies CASGRDPGQGITGELFF.